The 22 T cell receptor beta chains listed next were all sequenced from one sample in a study of cytomegalovirus exposure and HLA in healthy donors. The PCR was carried out with 60 Vbeta primers and 13 Jbeta primers. TCRdb's copy holds only in-frame clones and misses some; the assay was immunoSEQ multiplex PCR. In the table there are about 52,000 clones, 60% to 75% of which are singletons. Material: PBMCs. Receptors were obtained from a woman aged 50 to 65 in good health and CMV-seronegative.

V usage is TRBV19 and J usage is TRBJ2-5; D may be TRBD1 (6 bases). Germline-derived CDR1 and CDR2 are LNHDA and SQIVND (reference sequence). CDR3 length: 15 amino acids. V was trimmed by 7 bases and J by 5 bases, leaving 20 bases between them. The chain's CDR3 is CASTRGGQRAETQYF. DNA of the CDR3: TGTGCCAGTACCAGAGGAGGACAGAGGGCGGAGACCCAGTACTTC.

This chain links TRBV28 with TRBJ1-1; no clear D gene. The germline V gene has CDR1 MDHEN and CDR2 SYDVKM. The CDR3 totals 13 residues. V lost 5 bases to trimming and J lost 4 bases, with 11 bases between them. DNA of the CDR3: TGTGCCAGCAGTGCACAAGTAGCCACTGAAGCTTTCTTT. Translation gives CASSAQVATEAFF.

The V call is TRBV29-1, the J call TRBJ1-2; D is undetermined. Germline loops: CDR1 SQVTM, CDR2 ANQGSEA. This CDR3 comprises 11 residues. Trimming removed 4 bases at V and 1 base at J, with 4 bases between. CDR3 nucleotides: TGCAGCGTTGTTAGTAACTATGGCTACACCTTC. Its translation: CSVVSNYGYTF.

The chain recombines TRBV7-3 with TRBJ2-7; perhaps TRBD1 as D (5 bases). V was shortened by 5 bases and J by 6 bases, with 14 bases between the two germline ends. In germline, CDR1 is SGHTA, CDR2 FQGTGA. CDR3 length: 13 residues. The CDR3 here is CASSPSREREQYF. The CDR3 DNA reads TGTGCCAGCAGCCCCTCCAGGGAACGCGAGCAGTACTTC.

This chain links TRBV28 with TRBJ1-6; D is perhaps TRBD1 (6 bases). The ends were cut back, 6 bases at V and 9 bases at J, with 15 bases in the middle. The CDR3 runs 14 residues. Germline values: CDR1 MDHEN, CDR2 SYDVKM. CDR3 bases: TGTGCCAGCAGCCCCCAGGGGAAGGGTTCACCCCTCCACTTT. It codes for CASSPQGKGSPLHF.

The chain links TRBV10-3 to TRBJ2-1, with D possibly matching TRBD2 (7 bases). The V gene's germline CDR1 is ENHRY and CDR2 SYGVKD. The germline V and J ends were trimmed by 7 bases and 10 bases, with 17 bases remaining between them. This CDR3 has 13 amino acids. The CDR3 region has the DNA TGTGCCATCACCCAAGGGGGGGCACGGGAGCAGTTCTTC. Translating it yields CAITQGGAREQFF.

V usage is TRBV29-1 and J usage is TRBJ2-7, with 7 bases matching TRBD2. This CDR3 region has 17 residues. The junction had 13 bases not matched to a gene; V was cut back by 0 bases and J by 2 bases. The germline V gene has CDR1 SQVTM and CDR2 ANQGSEA. The DNA of the CDR3 is TGCAGCGTTGAAGACGGAAGAAGGACGGGAGGTCCCTACGAGCAGTACGTC. It codes for CSVEDGRRTGGPYEQYV.

The gene calls are TRBV30 and TRBJ1-6; no definite D call. This CDR3 is built from 12 residues. V was shortened by 1 base and J by 8 bases, with 6 bases between the two germline ends. Looked up from germline, CDR1 is GTSNPN and CDR2 is SVGIG (reference sequence). The CDR3 coding sequence is TGTGCCTGGAGTGACGGAGATTCACCCCTCCACTTT. As protein: CAWSDGDSPLHF.

The V and J genes are TRBV5-5 and TRBJ1-5, with 9 bases aligning to TRBD1. This CDR3 region has 17 residues. The germline CDR1 and CDR2 sequences are SGHKS and YYEKEE (reference sequence). J was trimmed by 9 bases and V by 4 bases; bases with no gene match: 17. The CDR3 coding sequence is TGTGCCAGCAGCCCCGGGACAGGGTCCTTCAGCCAGGCGCCCCAGCATTTT. Residues: CASSPGTGSFSQAPQHF.

With respect to this clone: The same CDR3 is also encoded by other DNA sequences in this sample. CDR3 sequence: CASSLREGYEQYF. The DNA for the CDR3 is TGTGCCAGCAGTTTAAGGGAGGGGTACGAGCAGTACTTC. This rearrangement joins TRBV27 to TRBJ2-7; 7 nucleotides match TRBD2. With 2 bases clipped from V and 4 bases from J, the junction kept 2 bases outside the gene matches. Germline lookup yields CDR1 MNHEY and CDR2 SMNVEV (reference sequence). This CDR3 contains 13 residues.

The chain links TRBV10-2 to TRBJ2-1; D might be TRBD2 (5 bases). CDR3 length equals 12 residues. Germline-derived CDR1 and CDR2 are WSHSY and SAAADI. V lost 8 bases, J lost 5 bases, and 10 bases lay in between. The CDR3: CASADGNNEQFF. Written as DNA, the CDR3 is TGCGCCAGCGCCGACGGGAACAATGAGCAGTTCTTC.

The chain recombines TRBV7-6 with TRBJ2-4; possible D gene TRBD1, 5 bases. V was shortened by 1 base and J by 9 bases, with 16 bases between the two germline ends. The CDR3 extends over 15 amino acids. CDR1 SGHVS and CDR2 FNYEAQ come from the germline V gene. In nucleotides, the CDR3 is TGTGCCAGCAGCTTAGGGAGTTCATGGACAACCATTCAGTACTTC. Amino acids: CASSLGSSWTTIQYF.

The chain uses TRBV30 and TRBJ1-6; TRBD1 might be the D (5 bases). The V gene lost 2 bases and the J gene lost 9 bases, with 11 bases spanning the gap. CDR1 and CDR2 from the germline V gene are GTSNPN and SVGIG (reference sequence). The CDR3 contains 13 residues. CDR3 region: CAWSSRAGSPLHF. DNA for the CDR3: TGTGCCTGGAGTAGCAGGGCCGGTTCACCCCTCCACTTT.

The chain recombines TRBV7-9 with TRBJ2-2; 9 nucleotides line up with TRBD2. The trim removed 5 bases at V and 4 bases at J, leaving 11 bases unmatched. The CDR3 consists of 17 residues. The germline V gene encodes CDR1 SEHNR and CDR2 FQNEAQ (reference sequence). CDR3 bases: TGTGCCAGCAGCGGGAGCAGCGGGAGGTCTGGCACCGGGGAGCTGTTTTTT. It specifies CASSGSSGRSGTGELFF.

In this sample, this clone turned up a few times. This rearrangement joins TRBV30 to TRBJ1-4, with D uncertain. CDR3 length equals 15 residues. Germline CDR1 is GTSNPN and CDR2 is SVGIG (reference sequence). Trimming shortened V by 0 bases and J by 0 bases, and 8 bases separated the two germline ends. The CDR3 region is CAWSVGGTTNEKLFF. CDR3 in DNA: TGTGCCTGGAGTGTAGGCGGGACAACTAATGAAAAACTGTTTTTT.

Concerning this clone: This same CDR3 is encoded by further DNA sequences in the sample. The rearrangement uses TRBV27 and TRBJ2-3, with D uncertain. The CDR3 covers 13 residues. V dropped 1 base and J dropped 0 bases, with 2 bases sitting between them. Looked up from germline, CDR1 is MNHEY and CDR2 is SMNVEV (reference sequence). The CDR3 nucleotides are TGTGCCAGCAGTTTATTAAGCACAGATACGCAGTATTTT. This encodes CASSLLSTDTQYF.

The chain uses TRBV9 and TRBJ2-1; 10 bases map to TRBD2. Germline CDR1 SGDLS, CDR2 YYNGEE. The V gene end was trimmed by 2 bases and the J gene end by 6 bases; junction bases not matched to a gene: 2. The CDR3 has 14 amino acids. The CDR3 bases are TGTGCCAGCAGCGTTTCTAGCGGGGGCAATGAGCAGTTCTTC. Amino acid sequence: CASSVSSGGNEQFF.

V is TRBV7-9 and J is TRBJ2-3; unclear D gene. Germline V CDR1 and CDR2: SEHNR, FQNEAQ (reference sequence). The CDR3 has 16 amino acids. The V and J ends lost 1 base and 0 bases respectively, with 11 bases between them. The CDR3 sequence is CASSLVGVTSTDTQYF. CDR3 DNA sequence: TGTGCCAGCAGCTTAGTCGGCGTGACTAGCACAGATACGCAGTATTTT.

The genes are TRBV6-4 and TRBJ1-1; 9 nucleotides agree with TRBD1. The V and J ends lost 11 bases and 7 bases, in that order; junction bases with no gene match: 11. Per the germline V gene, CDR1 is MRHNA and CDR2 is SNTAGT. This CDR3 contains 13 residues. For the CDR3, the DNA is TGTGCCGCAGCAGGGGGGACAGGGTATGAAGCTTTCTTT. This codes for CAAAGGTGYEAFF.

This clone was seen only a few times. The CDR3 reads CASSQGQWQANLYEQYF. DNA of the CDR3: TGTGCCAGCAGCCAGGGCCAGTGGCAGGCAAATCTCTACGAGCAGTACTTC. The chain joins TRBV14 to TRBJ2-7; D not certain. The V gene's germline CDR1 is SGHDN and CDR2 FVKESK. The CDR3 spans 17 residues. V was pared by 3 bases and J by 3 bases, with 21 bases between.

V and J are TRBV9 and TRBJ2-3; TRBD2 agrees at 13 bases. This CDR3 is built from 14 residues. Germline loops: CDR1 SGDLS, CDR2 YYNGEE. J lost 6 bases, V lost 4 bases, and 2 bases had no gene match. The CDR3 DNA reads as TGTGCCAGCAGCCTGACTAGCGGGAGGGATACGCAGTATTTT. Its protein is CASSLTSGRDTQYF.

This clone was observed a few times. The germline gene is not matched at one end of the junction; a read error may be the cause. CDR3 nucleotides: TGTGCCACCAGTTTGGGGCCTCGAAGTAGCAATCAGCCCCAGCATTTT. It codes for CATSLGPRSSNQPQHF. The chain combines TRBV28 with TRBJ1-5; a possible D gene is TRBD1 (5 bases). The CDR3 loop spans 16 amino acids. CDR1 and CDR2 (germline): MDHEN, SYDVKM.